The 18 T cell receptor beta chains in this list originate from one sample, sequenced in a study of T cell responses to AZD1222 COVID-19 vaccine. Only in-frame clones appear in the TCRdb table, and some are missing; sequencing was by immunoSEQ multiplex PCR. The table includes about 99,000 clones, roughly 87% detected once. The specimen was peripheral blood, collected on day 0 of AZD1222 vaccination. These TCRs come from an adult in good health.

This clone was recorded only once. The genes are TRBV7-3 and TRBJ2-2; 9 bases are shared with TRBD2. V lost 3 bases to trimming and J lost 6 bases; unmatched junction nucleotides: 5. The length of the CDR3 is 15 residues. Germline CDR1 and CDR2: SGHTA and FQGTGA. This CDR3 reads CASSLGTSLAGELFF. DNA for the CDR3: TGTGCCAGCAGCTTGGGGACTAGCCTAGCCGGGGAGCTGTTTTTT.

The rearrangement joins TRBV2 to TRBJ1-6; D ambiguous. CDR3 length equals 12 residues. In germline, CDR1 is SNHLY, CDR2 FYNNEI. Deletions cut 4 bases from V and 9 bases from J, with 7 bases between. In DNA, the CDR3 is TGTGCCAGCAGTGGTTCCAGTTCACCCCTCCACTTT. Translating it yields CASSGSSSPLHF.

The chain joins TRBV4-3 to TRBJ2-7; 7 bases match TRBD1. The germline V gene encodes CDR1 LGHNA and CDR2 YSLEER. The V segment lost 3 bases and the J segment 2 bases; nucleotides outside the gene matches: 7. This CDR3 is built from 15 residues. The CDR3 loop is CASSHSTGKAYEQYF. The CDR3, as DNA: TGCGCCAGCAGCCACTCGACAGGGAAAGCCTACGAGCAGTACTTC.

V and J are TRBV7-9 and TRBJ2-3; unclear D gene. Germline V gives CDR1 SEHNR, CDR2 FQNEAQ (reference sequence). Trimming removed 1 base at V and 2 bases at J, with 16 bases between. CDR3 size: 17 residues. The CDR3 DNA reads as TGTGCCAGCAGCTTAGAGGTGGGAAACCTAAACACAGATACGCAGTATTTT. The encoded protein is CASSLEVGNLNTDTQYF.

In nucleotides, the CDR3 is TGCGCCAGCAGCCAAGATGCGCGGGCAGGGGTAGGTGGAAACACCATATATTTT. This encodes CASSQDARAGVGGNTIYF. V usage is TRBV4-3 and J usage is TRBJ1-3; maybe TRBD1 (6 bases). The ends were cut back, 0 bases at V and 3 bases at J, with 18 bases in the middle. Germline CDR1 is LGHNA and CDR2 is YSLEER. CDR3 size: 18 residues.

The chain recombines TRBV3-1 (or the pseudogene TRBV3-2) with TRBJ2-2; 8 bases are a match to TRBD2. The CDR3 is 14 residues long. The germline CDR1 and CDR2 sequences are LGHDT and YNNKEL (reference sequence). V lost 6 bases and J lost 6; bases outside the gene matches: 6. This CDR3 is CASRTSGSAGELFF. The CDR3 DNA reads as TGTGCCAGCAGAACAAGCGGGAGTGCCGGGGAGCTGTTTTTT.

A few counts support this clone. The chain couples TRBV7-9 to TRBJ1-5; D is uncertain. V dropped 5 bases and J dropped 7 bases, with 9 bases sitting between them. Germline CDR1 SEHNR, CDR2 FQNEAQ (reference sequence). The CDR3 covers 12 residues. CDR3 sequence (DNA): TGTGCCAGCAGCAAAGAGGTGCAGCCCCAGCATTTT. Encoded protein: CASSKEVQPQHF.

A few counts support this clone. V usage is TRBV6-1 and J usage is TRBJ2-3; D is undetermined. Germline V gives CDR1 MNHNS, CDR2 SASEGT. Trimming left V 1 base short and J 2 bases short, with 13 bases between. The CDR3 contains 16 residues. CDR3 nucleotide sequence: TGTGCCAGCAGTGAAGAAACACGAGTACCCACAGATACGCAGTATTTT. Translating it yields CASSEETRVPTDTQYF.

This rearrangement joins TRBV5-1 to TRBJ1-3; D gene ambiguous. CDR3 length: 15 amino acids. Trimming took off 1 base at V and 2 bases at J, with 10 bases between the two ends. Germline CDR1 reads SGHRS; CDR2 reads YFSETQ. The CDR3 DNA sequence: TGCGCCAGCAGCTTGCGGCAGTCTACTGGAAACACCATATATTTT. Encoded protein: CASSLRQSTGNTIYF.

The chain combines TRBV20-1 with TRBJ2-7, with D unclear. V lost 3 bases, J lost 0 bases, and 21 bases lay in between. The length of the CDR3 is 17 residues. CDR1 is DFQATT and CDR2 is SNEGSKA in the germline V gene (reference sequence). CDR3 residues: CSASPLSHSHHSYEQYV. For the CDR3, the DNA is TGCAGTGCTAGTCCCCTAAGTCACAGCCACCACTCCTACGAGCAGTACGTC.

J is TRBJ1-1 and V is TRBV29-1; 7 bases fit TRBD1. The CDR3 is made up of 12 amino acids. V shed 6 bases, J shed 4 bases, and the junction held 5 bases outside the gene matches. Germline V gives CDR1 SQVTM, CDR2 ANQGSEA. DNA for the CDR3: TGCAGCGTGAGCGACAGGGTCACTGAAGCTTTCTTT. It encodes CSVSDRVTEAFF.

V usage is TRBV11-2 and J usage is TRBJ2-3; D is undetermined. The length of the CDR3 is 15 residues. V gave up 5 bases and J gave up 5 bases, with 17 bases separating them. The germline CDR1 and CDR2 sequences are SGHAT and FQNNGV. As DNA, the CDR3 is TGTGCCAGCAGCCCCCGACCTCCCCCAGGAGATACGCAGTATTTT. It yields the protein CASSPRPPPGDTQYF.

The chain combines TRBV27 with TRBJ1-5; TRBD1 might be the D (5 bases). Germline assignment: CDR1 MNHEY and CDR2 SMNVEV (reference sequence). Trimming cost V 4 bases and J 7 bases, with 17 bases left between them. The CDR3 contains 15 residues. CDR3 nucleotide sequence: TGTGCCAGCAGTTCTTACCCCCGCGGGACGCAGCCCCAGCATTTT. It encodes CASSSYPRGTQPQHF.

The chain recombines TRBV2 with TRBJ2-7; TRBD1 matches 7 bases. The CDR3 totals 11 residues. With V trimmed by 3 bases and J by 8 bases, 1 base remained unmatched. Germline loops: CDR1 SNHLY, CDR2 FYNNEI. The CDR3 DNA sequence: TGTGCCAGCAGTGAGACAGGGAAGCAGTACTTC. Protein sequence: CASSETGKQYF. The whole variable domain, remainder taken from reference TRBV2 and TRBJ2-7, is EPEVTQTPSHQVTQMGQEVILRCVPISNHLYFYWYRQILGQKVEFLVSFYNNEISEKSEIFDDQFSVERPDGSNFTLKIRSTKLEDSAMYFCASSETGKQYFGPGTRLTVT.

This clone appeared once. The gene calls are TRBV6-5 and TRBJ2-1; D may match TRBD1 or TRBD2 (5 bases each). Germline V lookup: CDR1 MNHEY, CDR2 SVGAGI. This CDR3 is 13 amino acids long. The V and J ends lost 7 bases and 4 bases respectively, with 11 bases between them. The CDR3 reads CASKGPLYNEQFF. CDR3 DNA sequence: TGTGCCAGCAAGGGACCGTTATACAATGAGCAGTTCTTC.

The chain has TRBV3-1 (or the pseudogene TRBV3-2) and TRBJ2-4; D gene uncertain. CDR1 is LGHDT and CDR2 is YNNKEL in the germline V gene (reference sequence). There are 13 residues in the CDR3. The V end was cut by 0 bases, the J end by 2 bases, with 2 bases between. The CDR3 DNA follows: TGTGCCAGCAGCCAAGATACCAAAAACATTCAGTACTTC. It encodes CASSQDTKNIQYF.

This clone occurred once. The chain uses TRBV19 and TRBJ2-2, with D perhaps matching TRBD1 or TRBD2 (6 bases each). V lost 4 bases to trimming and J lost 0 bases, with 15 bases between them. Germline V lookup: CDR1 LNHDA, CDR2 SQIVND (reference sequence). The CDR3 extends over 17 amino acids. The CDR3 here is CASSRGLEGANTGELFF. In DNA form, the CDR3 reads TGTGCCAGTAGTAGAGGGCTGGAGGGGGCGAACACCGGGGAGCTGTTTTTT.

V and J are TRBV3-1 (or the pseudogene TRBV3-2) and TRBJ2-3; unclear D gene. Germline CDR1 and CDR2: LGHDT and YNNKEL (reference sequence). V was shortened by 4 bases and J by 6 bases, with 11 bases between the two germline ends. This CDR3 contains 13 residues. The CDR3: CASSLSTEDTQYF. CDR3 sequence (DNA): TGTGCCAGCAGCCTCAGCACGGAGGATACGCAGTATTTT.